The clone carrying this T cell receptor (beta chain) was counted only a few times. Profiling relied on immunoSEQ multiplex PCR, and the TCRdb table lists in-frame clones only, not all of them. This sample has nearly 55,000 clones; about 81% occur once, and the top ten carry approximately 8.5%. Germline loops: CDR1 SGHNT, CDR2 YYREEE (reference sequence). Trimming removed 0 bases at V and 1 base at J, with 8 bases between. The CDR3 spans 14 residues. The record originates from a study of T cell clones after liver transplantation. Study at large: HCV positivity affected three of eight recipients; the rest lacked autoimmune or viral indications.

The sample in question was CD4+ T cells from blood, obtained before liver transplant. This chain connects TRBV5-4 to TRBJ2-7, with D possibly matching TRBD1 (5 bases). The clonotype originates from a human donor who received a liver transplant. CDR3 bases: TGTGCCAGCAGCTTGGGTGGGGCTTCCTACGAGCAGTACTTC. Residues: CASSLGGASYEQYF.